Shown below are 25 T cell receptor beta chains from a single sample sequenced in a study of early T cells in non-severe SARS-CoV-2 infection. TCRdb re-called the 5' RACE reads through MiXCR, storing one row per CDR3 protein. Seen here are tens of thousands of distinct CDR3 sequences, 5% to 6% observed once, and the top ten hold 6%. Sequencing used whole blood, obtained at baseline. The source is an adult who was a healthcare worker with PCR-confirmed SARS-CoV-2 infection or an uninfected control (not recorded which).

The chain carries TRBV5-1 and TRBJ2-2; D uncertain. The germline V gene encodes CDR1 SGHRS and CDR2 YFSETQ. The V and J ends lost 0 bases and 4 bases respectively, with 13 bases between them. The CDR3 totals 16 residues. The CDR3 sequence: CASSLVMSHGTGELFF. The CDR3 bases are TGCGCCAGCAGCTTGGTTATGAGTCATGGCACCGGGGAGCTGTTTTTT.

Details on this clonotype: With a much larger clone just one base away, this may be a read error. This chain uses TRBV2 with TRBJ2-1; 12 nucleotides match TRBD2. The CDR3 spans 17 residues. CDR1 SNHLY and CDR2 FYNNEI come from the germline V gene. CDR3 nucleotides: TGTGCCAGCCGTCCCGGGACTAGCGGGCGCTCCCACAATGAGCAGTTCTTC. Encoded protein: CASRPGTSGRSHNEQFF. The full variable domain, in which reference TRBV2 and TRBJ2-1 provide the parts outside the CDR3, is EPEVTQTPSHQVTQMGQEVILRCVPISNHLYFYWYRQILGQKVEFLVSFYNNEISEKSEIFDDQFSVERPDGSNFTLKIRSTKLEDSAMYFCASRPGTSGRSHNEQFFGPGTRLTVL.

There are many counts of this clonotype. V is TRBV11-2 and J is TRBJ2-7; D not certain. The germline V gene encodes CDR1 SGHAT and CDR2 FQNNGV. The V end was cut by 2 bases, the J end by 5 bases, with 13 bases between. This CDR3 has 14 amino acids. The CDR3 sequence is CASSLRLWAHEQYF. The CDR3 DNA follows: TGTGCCAGCAGCTTACGTTTGTGGGCCCACGAGCAGTACTTC.

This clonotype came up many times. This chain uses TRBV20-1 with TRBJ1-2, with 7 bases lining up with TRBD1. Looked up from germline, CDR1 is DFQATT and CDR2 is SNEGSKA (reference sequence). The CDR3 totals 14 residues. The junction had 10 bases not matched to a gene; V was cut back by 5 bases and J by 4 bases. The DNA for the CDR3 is TGCAGTGCTTCGATCCAGACAGGGCCCTATGGCTACACCTTC. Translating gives CSASIQTGPYGYTF.

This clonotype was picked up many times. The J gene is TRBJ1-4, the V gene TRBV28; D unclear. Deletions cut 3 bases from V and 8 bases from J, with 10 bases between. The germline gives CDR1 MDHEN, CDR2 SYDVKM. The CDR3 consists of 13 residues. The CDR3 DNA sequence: TGTGCCAGCAGTTTTATTTTGAGGGAAAAACTGTTTTTT. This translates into CASSFILREKLFF.

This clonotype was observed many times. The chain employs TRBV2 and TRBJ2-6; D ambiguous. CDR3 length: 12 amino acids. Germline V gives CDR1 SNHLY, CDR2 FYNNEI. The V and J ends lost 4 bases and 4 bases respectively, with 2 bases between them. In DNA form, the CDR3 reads TGTGCCAGCAGTGCGGGGGCCAACGTCCTGACTTTC. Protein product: CASSAGANVLTF. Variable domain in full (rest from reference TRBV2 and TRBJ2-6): EPEVTQTPSHQVTQMGQEVILRCVPISNHLYFYWYRQILGQKVEFLVSFYNNEISEKSEIFDDQFSVERPDGSNFTLKIRSTKLEDSAMYFCASSAGANVLTFGAGSRLTVL.

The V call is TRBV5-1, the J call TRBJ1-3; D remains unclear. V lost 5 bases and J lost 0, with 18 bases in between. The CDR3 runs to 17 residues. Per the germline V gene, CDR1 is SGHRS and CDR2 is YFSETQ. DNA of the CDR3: TGCGCCAGCAGTTTGAAAGGTCCGGGCAGCTCTGGAAACACCATATATTTT. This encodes CASSLKGPGSSGNTIYF.

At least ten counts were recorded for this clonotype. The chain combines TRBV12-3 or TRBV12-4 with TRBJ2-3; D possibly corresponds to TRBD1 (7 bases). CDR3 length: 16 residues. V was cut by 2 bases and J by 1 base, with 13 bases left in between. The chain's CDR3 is CASSLRGLARTDTQYF. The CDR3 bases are TGTGCCAGCAGTTTAAGGGGGCTAGCGCGCACAGATACGCAGTATTTT.

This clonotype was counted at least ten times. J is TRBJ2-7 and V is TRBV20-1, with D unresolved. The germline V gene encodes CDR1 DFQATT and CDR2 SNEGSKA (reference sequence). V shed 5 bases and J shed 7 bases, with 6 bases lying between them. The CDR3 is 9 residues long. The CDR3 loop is CSAPQEQYV. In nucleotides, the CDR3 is TGCAGTGCTCCTCAAGAGCAGTACGTC.

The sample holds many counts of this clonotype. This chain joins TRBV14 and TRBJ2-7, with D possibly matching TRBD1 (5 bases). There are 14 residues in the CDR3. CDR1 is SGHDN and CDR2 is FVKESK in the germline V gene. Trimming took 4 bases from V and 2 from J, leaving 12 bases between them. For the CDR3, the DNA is TGTGCCAGCAGCCGGACACAACCTCCCTACGAGCAGTACGTC. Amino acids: CASSRTQPPYEQYV.

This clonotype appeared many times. DNA for the CDR3: TGTGCCAGCAGCTTTTCTCTAGCGGGAGGGGACAATGAGCAGTTCTTC. Its protein product is CASSFSLAGGDNEQFF. This rearrangement joins TRBV11-2 to TRBJ2-1; 12 nucleotides agree with TRBD2. Germline CDR1 reads SGHAT; CDR2 reads FQNNGV. After removal of 3 bases from V and 5 bases from J, the junction contained 5 bases not matched to a gene. The CDR3 totals 16 residues.

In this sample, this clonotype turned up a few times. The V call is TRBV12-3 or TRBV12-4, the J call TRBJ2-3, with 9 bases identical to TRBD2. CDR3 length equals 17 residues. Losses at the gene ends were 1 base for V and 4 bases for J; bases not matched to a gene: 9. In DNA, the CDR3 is TGTGCCAGCAGTTTAGTAGTGGGACTAGCTAATTCAGATACGCAGTATTTT. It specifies CASSLVVGLANSDTQYF.

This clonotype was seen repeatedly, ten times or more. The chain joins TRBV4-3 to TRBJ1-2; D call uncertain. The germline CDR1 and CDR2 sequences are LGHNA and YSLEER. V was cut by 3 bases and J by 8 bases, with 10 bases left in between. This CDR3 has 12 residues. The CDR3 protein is CASSHGSGGYTF. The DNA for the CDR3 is TGCGCCAGCAGCCATGGCAGCGGCGGCTACACCTTC.

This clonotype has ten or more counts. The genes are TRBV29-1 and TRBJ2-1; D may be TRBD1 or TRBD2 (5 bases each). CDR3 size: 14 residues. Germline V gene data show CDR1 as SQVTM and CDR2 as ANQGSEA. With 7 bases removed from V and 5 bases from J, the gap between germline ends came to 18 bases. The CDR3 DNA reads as TGCAGCGCCAGGAGGTCCAGGGATAACAATGAGCAGTTCTTC. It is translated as CSARRSRDNNEQFF.

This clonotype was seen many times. CDR3 region: CSARWEITKNIQYF. The CDR3 DNA reads TGCAGTGCTAGATGGGAGATAACCAAAAACATTCAGTACTTC. The rearrangement links TRBV20-1 to TRBJ2-4; D might be TRBD2 (5 bases). The CDR3 extends over 14 amino acids. V was trimmed by 2 bases and J by 2 bases, leaving 10 bases between them. Germline V lookup: CDR1 DFQATT, CDR2 SNEGSKA (reference sequence).

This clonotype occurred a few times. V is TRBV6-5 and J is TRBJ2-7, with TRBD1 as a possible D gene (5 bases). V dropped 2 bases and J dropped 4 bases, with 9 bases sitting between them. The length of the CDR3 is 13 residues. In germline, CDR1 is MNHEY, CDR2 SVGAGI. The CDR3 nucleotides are TGTGCCAGCAGTTACGGGGCCGGGTACGAGCAGTACTTC. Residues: CASSYGAGYEQYF.

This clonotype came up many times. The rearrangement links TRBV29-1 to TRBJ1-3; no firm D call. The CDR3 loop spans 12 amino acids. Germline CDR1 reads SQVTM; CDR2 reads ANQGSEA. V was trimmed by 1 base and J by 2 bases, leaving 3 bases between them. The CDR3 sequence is CSVEGAGNTIYF. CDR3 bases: TGCAGCGTTGAAGGGGCTGGAAACACCATATATTTT.

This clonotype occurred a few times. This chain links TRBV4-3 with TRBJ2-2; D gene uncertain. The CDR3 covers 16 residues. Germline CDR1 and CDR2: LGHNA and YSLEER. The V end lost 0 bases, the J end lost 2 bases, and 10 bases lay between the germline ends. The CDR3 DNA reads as TGCGCCAGCAGCCAAGAACCCGAGACAAACACCGGGGAGCTGTTTTTT. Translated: CASSQEPETNTGELFF.

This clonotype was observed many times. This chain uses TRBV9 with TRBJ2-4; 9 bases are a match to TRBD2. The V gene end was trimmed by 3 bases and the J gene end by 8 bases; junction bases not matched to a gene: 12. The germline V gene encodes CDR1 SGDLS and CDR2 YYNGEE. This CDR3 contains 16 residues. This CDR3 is CASSAVAGEGLDIQYF. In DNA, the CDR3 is TGTGCCAGCAGCGCCGTAGCGGGAGAGGGTTTGGACATTCAGTACTTC.

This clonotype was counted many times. This CDR3 reads CASSYSDNEQFF. The CDR3 coding sequence is TGTGCCAGCAGTTACTCGGACAATGAGCAGTTCTTC. The chain recombines TRBV6-6 with TRBJ2-1; D not resolved. Germline values: CDR1 MNHNY, CDR2 SVGAGI (reference sequence). The CDR3 contains 12 residues. V lost 0 bases, J lost 5 bases, and 2 bases lay in between.

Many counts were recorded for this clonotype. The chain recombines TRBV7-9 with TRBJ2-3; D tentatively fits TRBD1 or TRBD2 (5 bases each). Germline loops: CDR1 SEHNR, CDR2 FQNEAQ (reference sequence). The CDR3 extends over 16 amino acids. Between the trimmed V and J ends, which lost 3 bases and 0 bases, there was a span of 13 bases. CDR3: CASSLGRPRSTDTQYF. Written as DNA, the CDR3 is TGTGCCAGCAGCTTGGGACGCCCGCGGAGCACAGATACGCAGTATTTT.

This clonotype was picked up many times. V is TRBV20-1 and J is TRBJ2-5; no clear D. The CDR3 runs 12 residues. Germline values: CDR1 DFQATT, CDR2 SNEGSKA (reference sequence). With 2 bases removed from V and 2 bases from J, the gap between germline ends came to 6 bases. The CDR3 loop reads CSARRIQETQYF. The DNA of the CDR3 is TGCAGTGCTAGAAGGATTCAAGAGACCCAGTACTTC.

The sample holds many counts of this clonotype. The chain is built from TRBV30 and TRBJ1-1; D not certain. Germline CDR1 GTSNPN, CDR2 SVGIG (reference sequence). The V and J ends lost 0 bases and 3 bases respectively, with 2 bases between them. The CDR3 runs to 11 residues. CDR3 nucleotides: TGTGCCTGGAGTGTTTACACTGAAGCTTTCTTT. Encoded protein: CAWSVYTEAFF.

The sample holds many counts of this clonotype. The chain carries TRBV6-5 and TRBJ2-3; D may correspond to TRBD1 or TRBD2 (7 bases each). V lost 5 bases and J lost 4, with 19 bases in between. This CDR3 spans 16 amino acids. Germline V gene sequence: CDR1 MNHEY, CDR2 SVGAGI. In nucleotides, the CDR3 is TGTGCCAGCAGTCGACAGGGAGGGATACGCTCAGATACGCAGTATTTT. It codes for CASSRQGGIRSDTQYF.

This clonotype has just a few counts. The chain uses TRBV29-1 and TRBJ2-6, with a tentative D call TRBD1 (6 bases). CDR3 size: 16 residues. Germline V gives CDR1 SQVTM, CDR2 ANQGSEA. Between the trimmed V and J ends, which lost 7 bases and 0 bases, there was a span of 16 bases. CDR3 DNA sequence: TGCAGCGCCGAAGGCAGGGGAAGCTCTGGGGCCAACGTCCTGACTTTC. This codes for CSAEGRGSSGANVLTF.